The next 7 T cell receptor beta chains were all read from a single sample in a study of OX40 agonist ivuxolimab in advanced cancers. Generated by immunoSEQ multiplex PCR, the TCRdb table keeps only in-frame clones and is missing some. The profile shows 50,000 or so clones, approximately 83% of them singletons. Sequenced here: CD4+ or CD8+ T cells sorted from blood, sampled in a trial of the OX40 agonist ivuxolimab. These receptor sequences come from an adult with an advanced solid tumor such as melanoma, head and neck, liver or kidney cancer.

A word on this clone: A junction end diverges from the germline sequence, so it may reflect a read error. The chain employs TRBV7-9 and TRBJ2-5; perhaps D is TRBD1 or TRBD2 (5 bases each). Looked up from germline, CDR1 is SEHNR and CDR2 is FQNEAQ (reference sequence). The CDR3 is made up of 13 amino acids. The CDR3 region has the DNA TGTGCCAGCAGCTCCCCCGGGACCCTAAATGGGGACTTC. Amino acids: CASSSPGTLNGDF.

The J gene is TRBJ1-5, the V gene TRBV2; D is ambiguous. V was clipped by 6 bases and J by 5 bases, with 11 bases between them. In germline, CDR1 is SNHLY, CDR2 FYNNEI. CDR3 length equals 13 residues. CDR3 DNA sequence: TGTGCCAGCAGGGACGTGGGGTATCAGCCCCAGCATTTT. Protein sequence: CASRDVGYQPQHF.

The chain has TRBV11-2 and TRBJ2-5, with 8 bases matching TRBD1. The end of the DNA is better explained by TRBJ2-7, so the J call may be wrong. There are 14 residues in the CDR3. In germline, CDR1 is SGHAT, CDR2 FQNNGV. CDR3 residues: CASSSGTGAYEQYF. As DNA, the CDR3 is TGTGCCAGCAGCTCCGGGACAGGAGCCTACGAGCAGTACTTC.

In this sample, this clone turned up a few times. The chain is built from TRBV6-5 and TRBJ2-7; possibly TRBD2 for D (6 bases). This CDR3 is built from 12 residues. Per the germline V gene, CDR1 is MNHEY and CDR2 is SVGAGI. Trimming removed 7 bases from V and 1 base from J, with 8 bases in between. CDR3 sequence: CASTGDSYEQYF. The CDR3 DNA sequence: TGTGCCAGCACGGGGGATTCCTACGAGCAGTACTTC.

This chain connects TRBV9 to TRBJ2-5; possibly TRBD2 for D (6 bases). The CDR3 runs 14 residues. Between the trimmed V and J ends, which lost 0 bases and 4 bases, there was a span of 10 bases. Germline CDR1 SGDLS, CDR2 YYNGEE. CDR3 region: CASSVGRRGETQYF. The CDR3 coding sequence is TGTGCCAGCAGCGTAGGAAGGCGGGGAGAGACCCAGTACTTC.

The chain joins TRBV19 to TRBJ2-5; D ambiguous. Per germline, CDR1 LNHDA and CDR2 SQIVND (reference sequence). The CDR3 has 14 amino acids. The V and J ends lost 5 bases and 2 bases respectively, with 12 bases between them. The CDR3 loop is CASSYVGLQETQYF. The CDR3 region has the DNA TGTGCCAGTAGTTATGTCGGATTACAAGAGACCCAGTACTTC.

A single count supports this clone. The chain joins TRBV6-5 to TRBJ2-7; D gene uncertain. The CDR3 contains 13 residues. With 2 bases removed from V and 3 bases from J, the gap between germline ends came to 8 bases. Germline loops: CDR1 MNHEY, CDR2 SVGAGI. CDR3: CASSYAPNYEQYF. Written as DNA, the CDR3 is TGTGCCAGCAGTTACGCCCCAAACTACGAGCAGTACTTC.